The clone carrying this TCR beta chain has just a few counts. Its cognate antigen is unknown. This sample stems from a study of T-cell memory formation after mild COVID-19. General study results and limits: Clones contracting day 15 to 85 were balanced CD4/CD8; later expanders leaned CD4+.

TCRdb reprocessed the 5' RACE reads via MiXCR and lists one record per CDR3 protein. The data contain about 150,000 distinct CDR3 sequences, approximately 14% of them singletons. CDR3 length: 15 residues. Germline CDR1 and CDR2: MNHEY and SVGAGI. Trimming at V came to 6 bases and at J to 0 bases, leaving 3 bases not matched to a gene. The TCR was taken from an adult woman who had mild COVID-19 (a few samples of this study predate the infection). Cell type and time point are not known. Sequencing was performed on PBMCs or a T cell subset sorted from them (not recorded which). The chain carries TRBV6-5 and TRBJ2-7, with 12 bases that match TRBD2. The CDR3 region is CASRPTSGGSYEQYF. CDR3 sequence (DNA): TGTGCCAGCAGGCCGACTAGCGGGGGCTCCTACGAGCAGTACTTC.